One sample yielded the 14 T cell receptor beta chains listed below, sequenced in a study of T cell responses to AZD1222 COVID-19 vaccine. TCRdb keeps only in-frame clones here, not all; method: immunoSEQ multiplex PCR. The sample lists around 180,000 clones; 75% to 95% were seen once. The source material was peripheral blood, sampled on day 0 of AZD1222 vaccination. The receptors here all came from an adult in good health.

The J gene is TRBJ2-2, the V gene TRBV9, with D possibly matching TRBD1 (6 bases). Deletions cut 0 bases from V and 0 bases from J, with 15 bases between. Germline loops: CDR1 SGDLS, CDR2 YYNGEE. This CDR3 spans 18 amino acids. The CDR3 DNA reads as TGTGCCAGCAGCGTAGGGGACAACCACCTCGCGAACACCGGGGAGCTGTTTTTT. Its protein product is CASSVGDNHLANTGELFF.

In its sample, this clone was seen a few times. The CDR3 coding sequence is TGTGCCAGCAGCCAGACGCACCGACAGGGCATGACAGATACGCAGTATTTT. This sequence encodes CASSQTHRQGMTDTQYF. The chain is built from TRBV7-2 and TRBJ2-3; 7 bases match TRBD1. The trim removed 5 bases at V and 3 bases at J, leaving 14 bases unmatched. The germline V gene has CDR1 SGHTA and CDR2 FQGNSA. CDR3 length: 17 amino acids.

The chain is built from TRBV7-2 and TRBJ1-5; 8 nucleotides agree with TRBD1. V was clipped by 5 bases and J by 3 bases; unmatched bases: 3. From germline, CDR1 is SGHTA and CDR2 FQGNSA. CDR3 length: 14 residues. The CDR3 nucleotides are TGTGCCAGCAGCAAGGACAGGGTCAATCAGCCCCAGCATTTT. Its protein is CASSKDRVNQPQHF.

The chain joins TRBV27 to TRBJ2-2; 12 bases map to TRBD1. V shed 4 bases and J 4 bases; nucleotides not matched to a gene: 4. The CDR3 is made up of 16 amino acids. CDR1 MNHEY and CDR2 SMNVEV come from the germline V gene (reference sequence). This chain's CDR3 is CASSWDRGLGTGELFF. Written as DNA, the CDR3 is TGTGCCAGCAGTTGGGACAGGGGGCTCGGCACCGGGGAGCTGTTTTTT.

The rearrangement links TRBV3-1 (or the pseudogene TRBV3-2) to TRBJ1-2, with no clear D. V was shortened by 2 bases and J by 0 bases, with 10 bases between the two germline ends. This CDR3 contains 15 residues. Per germline, CDR1 LGHDT and CDR2 YNNKEL (reference sequence). The CDR3 sequence is CASSQFDKANYGYTF. CDR3 nucleotide sequence: TGTGCCAGCAGCCAATTTGACAAAGCTAACTATGGCTACACCTTC.

The chain has TRBV19 and TRBJ1-1; tentative D call: TRBD1 (6 bases). The germline V and J ends were trimmed by 4 bases and 1 base, with 13 bases remaining between them. In germline, CDR1 is LNHDA, CDR2 SQIVND (reference sequence). The CDR3 spans 15 residues. CDR3 coding DNA: TGTGCCAGTAGTACCCCGGGGGGGCCGAACACTGAAGCTTTCTTT. It is translated as CASSTPGGPNTEAFF.

This chain joins TRBV6-6 and TRBJ2-3; tentative D call: TRBD1 (6 bases). The V gene lost 8 bases and the J gene lost 6 bases, with 15 bases spanning the gap. From germline, CDR1 is MNHNY and CDR2 SVGAGI (reference sequence). CDR3 length equals 13 residues. The CDR3 here is CASRDTTGDTQYF. DNA for the CDR3: TGTGCCAGCCGGGACACAACTGGGGATACGCAGTATTTT.

The genes are TRBV11-2 and TRBJ2-7; D not certain. This CDR3 has 15 residues. Germline V lookup: CDR1 SGHAT, CDR2 FQNNGV. V was trimmed by 1 base and J by 0 bases, leaving 10 bases between them. The CDR3 sequence: CASSLGLGSSYEQYF. The CDR3 region has the DNA TGTGCCAGCAGCTTAGGCTTGGGTTCCTCCTACGAGCAGTACTTC.

The genes are TRBV9 and TRBJ1-3, with 7 bases identical to TRBD1. The V gene end was trimmed by 1 base and the J gene end by 1 base; junction bases not matched to a gene: 2. CDR1 and CDR2 (germline): SGDLS, YYNGEE. This CDR3 spans 15 amino acids. CDR3 sequence: CASSVQGESGNTIYF. For the CDR3, the DNA is TGTGCCAGCAGCGTACAGGGGGAGTCTGGAAACACCATATATTTT.

The chain uses TRBV5-1 and TRBJ2-5, with D possibly being TRBD2 (5 bases). CDR3 length equals 14 residues. V was trimmed by 1 base and J by 2 bases, leaving 9 bases between them. The germline gives CDR1 SGHRS, CDR2 YFSETQ. The CDR3 region has the DNA TGCGCCAGCAGCTTGCCGGGAAGGCAAGAGACCCAGTACTTC. Amino acid sequence: CASSLPGRQETQYF.

The rearrangement links TRBV3-1 (or the pseudogene TRBV3-2) to TRBJ2-1; tentatively, D is TRBD2 (6 bases). CDR3 length equals 15 residues. V lost 1 base and J 3 bases, leaving 10 bases between the germline ends. Germline V gene data show CDR1 as LGHDT and CDR2 as YNNKEL (reference sequence). CDR3 in DNA: TGTGCCAGCAGCCAAGGGCGGGGCTTCTACAATGAGCAGTTCTTC. Translated, it gives CASSQGRGFYNEQFF.

The CDR3 sequence is CASTEGGGGANEQFF. Written as DNA, the CDR3 is TGTGCCAGCACCGAAGGGGGCGGGGGGGCCAATGAGCAGTTCTTC. V is TRBV11-2 and J is TRBJ2-1; 9 bases fit TRBD2. This CDR3 region has 15 residues. CDR1 is SGHAT and CDR2 is FQNNGV in the germline V gene. After removal of 7 bases from V and 6 bases from J, the junction contained 10 bases not matched to a gene.

This clone came up once. The V gene is TRBV10-1, the J gene TRBJ1-2, with no clear D. From germline, CDR1 is WNHNN and CDR2 SYGVQD (reference sequence). The germline V and J ends were trimmed by 4 bases and 2 bases, with 8 bases remaining between them. The CDR3 is made up of 13 amino acids. The CDR3 spells CASSAFPNYGYTF. As DNA, the CDR3 is TGCGCCAGCAGTGCCTTTCCCAACTATGGCTACACCTTC.

Notes on this clone: This sample includes further DNA sequences coding for the same CDR3. This chain uses TRBV24-1 with TRBJ1-1, with a possible D match to TRBD1 (5 bases). Germline loops: CDR1 KGHDR, CDR2 SFDVKD. This CDR3 region has 12 residues. With 3 bases removed from V and 5 bases from J, the gap between germline ends came to 6 bases. CDR3 nucleotide sequence: TGTGCCACCAGTGATGGGGGTACTGAAGCTTTCTTT. Amino acids: CATSDGGTEAFF.